Below are 5 T cell receptor beta chains sequenced from a single sample in a study of human T cells and chemical hapten exposure. The starting material, unfractionated whole blood, was used for total RNA extraction. A single record per CDR3 protein comes from TCRdb applying MiXCR to the 5' RACE reads. This table holds over 95,000 distinct CDR3 sequences, around a fifth found once. These receptors all stem from a human donor in good health.

This clonotype appeared a few times. This sequence joins TRBV7-8 and TRBJ2-1; D is possibly TRBD1 (6 bases). Germline V gene data show CDR1 as SGHVS and CDR2 as FQNEAQ. The CDR3 loop spans 19 amino acids. Trimming took 1 base from V and 6 from J, leaving 25 bases between them. Written as DNA, the CDR3 is TGTGCCAGCAGCTTAGATGGGGGCGGAATAGGCAGAGCTCCCAATGAGCAGTTCTTC. Its protein product is CASSLDGGGIGRAPNEQFF.

This clonotype was observed a few times. The chain carries TRBV5-1 and TRBJ2-1, with D possibly being TRBD1 (6 bases). CDR3 size: 15 residues. Trimming took 2 bases from V and 1 from J, leaving 10 bases between them. Germline CDR1 and CDR2: SGHRS and YFSETQ. CDR3 nucleotide sequence: TGCGCCAGCAGCTTTTCAGGGGATTCCTACAATGAGCAGTTCTTC. Its translation: CASSFSGDSYNEQFF.

The rearrangement links TRBV10-1 to TRBJ2-1; possibly TRBD1 or TRBD2 for D (5 bases each). The CDR3 runs 15 residues. The V end was cut by 2 bases, the J end by 2 bases, with 10 bases between. Germline-derived CDR1 and CDR2 are WNHNN and SYGVQD (reference sequence). Here the CDR3 DNA reads TGCGCCAGCAGTGAGGAGGGGTCGGCCTACAATGAGCAGTTCTTC. It encodes CASSEEGSAYNEQFF.

This clonotype was found a few times. The J gene is TRBJ2-1, the V gene TRBV28; D is ambiguous. Germline-derived CDR1 and CDR2 are MDHEN and SYDVKM. The CDR3 totals 14 residues. Trimming took 5 bases from V and 4 from J, leaving 12 bases between them. The CDR3 protein is CASSRTASYNEQFF. CDR3 nucleotides: TGTGCCAGCAGTCGGACGGCGTCATACAATGAGCAGTTCTTC.

CDR3 DNA sequence: TGTGCCAGCAGTTTAGGGGACATGCCCACAGATACGCAGTATTTT. Protein: CASSLGDMPTDTQYF. This sequence joins TRBV28 and TRBJ2-3, with D possibly matching TRBD1 (6 bases). Germline V gene lookup returns CDR1 MDHEN and CDR2 SYDVKM. This CDR3 has 15 residues. V lost 2 bases, J lost 2 bases, and 11 bases lay in between.